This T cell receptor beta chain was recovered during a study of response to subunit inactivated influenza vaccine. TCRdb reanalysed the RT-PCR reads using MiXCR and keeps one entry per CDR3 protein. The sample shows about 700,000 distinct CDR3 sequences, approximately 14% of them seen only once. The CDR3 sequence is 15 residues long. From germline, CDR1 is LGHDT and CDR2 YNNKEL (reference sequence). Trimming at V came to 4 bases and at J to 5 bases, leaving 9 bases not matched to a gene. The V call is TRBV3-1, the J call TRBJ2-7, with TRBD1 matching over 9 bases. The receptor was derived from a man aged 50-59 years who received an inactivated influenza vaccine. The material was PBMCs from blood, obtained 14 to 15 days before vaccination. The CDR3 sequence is CASSRSDRGVHEQYF. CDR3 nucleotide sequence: TGTGCCAGCAGCCGGTCGGACAGGGGCGTTCACGAGCAGTACTTC.